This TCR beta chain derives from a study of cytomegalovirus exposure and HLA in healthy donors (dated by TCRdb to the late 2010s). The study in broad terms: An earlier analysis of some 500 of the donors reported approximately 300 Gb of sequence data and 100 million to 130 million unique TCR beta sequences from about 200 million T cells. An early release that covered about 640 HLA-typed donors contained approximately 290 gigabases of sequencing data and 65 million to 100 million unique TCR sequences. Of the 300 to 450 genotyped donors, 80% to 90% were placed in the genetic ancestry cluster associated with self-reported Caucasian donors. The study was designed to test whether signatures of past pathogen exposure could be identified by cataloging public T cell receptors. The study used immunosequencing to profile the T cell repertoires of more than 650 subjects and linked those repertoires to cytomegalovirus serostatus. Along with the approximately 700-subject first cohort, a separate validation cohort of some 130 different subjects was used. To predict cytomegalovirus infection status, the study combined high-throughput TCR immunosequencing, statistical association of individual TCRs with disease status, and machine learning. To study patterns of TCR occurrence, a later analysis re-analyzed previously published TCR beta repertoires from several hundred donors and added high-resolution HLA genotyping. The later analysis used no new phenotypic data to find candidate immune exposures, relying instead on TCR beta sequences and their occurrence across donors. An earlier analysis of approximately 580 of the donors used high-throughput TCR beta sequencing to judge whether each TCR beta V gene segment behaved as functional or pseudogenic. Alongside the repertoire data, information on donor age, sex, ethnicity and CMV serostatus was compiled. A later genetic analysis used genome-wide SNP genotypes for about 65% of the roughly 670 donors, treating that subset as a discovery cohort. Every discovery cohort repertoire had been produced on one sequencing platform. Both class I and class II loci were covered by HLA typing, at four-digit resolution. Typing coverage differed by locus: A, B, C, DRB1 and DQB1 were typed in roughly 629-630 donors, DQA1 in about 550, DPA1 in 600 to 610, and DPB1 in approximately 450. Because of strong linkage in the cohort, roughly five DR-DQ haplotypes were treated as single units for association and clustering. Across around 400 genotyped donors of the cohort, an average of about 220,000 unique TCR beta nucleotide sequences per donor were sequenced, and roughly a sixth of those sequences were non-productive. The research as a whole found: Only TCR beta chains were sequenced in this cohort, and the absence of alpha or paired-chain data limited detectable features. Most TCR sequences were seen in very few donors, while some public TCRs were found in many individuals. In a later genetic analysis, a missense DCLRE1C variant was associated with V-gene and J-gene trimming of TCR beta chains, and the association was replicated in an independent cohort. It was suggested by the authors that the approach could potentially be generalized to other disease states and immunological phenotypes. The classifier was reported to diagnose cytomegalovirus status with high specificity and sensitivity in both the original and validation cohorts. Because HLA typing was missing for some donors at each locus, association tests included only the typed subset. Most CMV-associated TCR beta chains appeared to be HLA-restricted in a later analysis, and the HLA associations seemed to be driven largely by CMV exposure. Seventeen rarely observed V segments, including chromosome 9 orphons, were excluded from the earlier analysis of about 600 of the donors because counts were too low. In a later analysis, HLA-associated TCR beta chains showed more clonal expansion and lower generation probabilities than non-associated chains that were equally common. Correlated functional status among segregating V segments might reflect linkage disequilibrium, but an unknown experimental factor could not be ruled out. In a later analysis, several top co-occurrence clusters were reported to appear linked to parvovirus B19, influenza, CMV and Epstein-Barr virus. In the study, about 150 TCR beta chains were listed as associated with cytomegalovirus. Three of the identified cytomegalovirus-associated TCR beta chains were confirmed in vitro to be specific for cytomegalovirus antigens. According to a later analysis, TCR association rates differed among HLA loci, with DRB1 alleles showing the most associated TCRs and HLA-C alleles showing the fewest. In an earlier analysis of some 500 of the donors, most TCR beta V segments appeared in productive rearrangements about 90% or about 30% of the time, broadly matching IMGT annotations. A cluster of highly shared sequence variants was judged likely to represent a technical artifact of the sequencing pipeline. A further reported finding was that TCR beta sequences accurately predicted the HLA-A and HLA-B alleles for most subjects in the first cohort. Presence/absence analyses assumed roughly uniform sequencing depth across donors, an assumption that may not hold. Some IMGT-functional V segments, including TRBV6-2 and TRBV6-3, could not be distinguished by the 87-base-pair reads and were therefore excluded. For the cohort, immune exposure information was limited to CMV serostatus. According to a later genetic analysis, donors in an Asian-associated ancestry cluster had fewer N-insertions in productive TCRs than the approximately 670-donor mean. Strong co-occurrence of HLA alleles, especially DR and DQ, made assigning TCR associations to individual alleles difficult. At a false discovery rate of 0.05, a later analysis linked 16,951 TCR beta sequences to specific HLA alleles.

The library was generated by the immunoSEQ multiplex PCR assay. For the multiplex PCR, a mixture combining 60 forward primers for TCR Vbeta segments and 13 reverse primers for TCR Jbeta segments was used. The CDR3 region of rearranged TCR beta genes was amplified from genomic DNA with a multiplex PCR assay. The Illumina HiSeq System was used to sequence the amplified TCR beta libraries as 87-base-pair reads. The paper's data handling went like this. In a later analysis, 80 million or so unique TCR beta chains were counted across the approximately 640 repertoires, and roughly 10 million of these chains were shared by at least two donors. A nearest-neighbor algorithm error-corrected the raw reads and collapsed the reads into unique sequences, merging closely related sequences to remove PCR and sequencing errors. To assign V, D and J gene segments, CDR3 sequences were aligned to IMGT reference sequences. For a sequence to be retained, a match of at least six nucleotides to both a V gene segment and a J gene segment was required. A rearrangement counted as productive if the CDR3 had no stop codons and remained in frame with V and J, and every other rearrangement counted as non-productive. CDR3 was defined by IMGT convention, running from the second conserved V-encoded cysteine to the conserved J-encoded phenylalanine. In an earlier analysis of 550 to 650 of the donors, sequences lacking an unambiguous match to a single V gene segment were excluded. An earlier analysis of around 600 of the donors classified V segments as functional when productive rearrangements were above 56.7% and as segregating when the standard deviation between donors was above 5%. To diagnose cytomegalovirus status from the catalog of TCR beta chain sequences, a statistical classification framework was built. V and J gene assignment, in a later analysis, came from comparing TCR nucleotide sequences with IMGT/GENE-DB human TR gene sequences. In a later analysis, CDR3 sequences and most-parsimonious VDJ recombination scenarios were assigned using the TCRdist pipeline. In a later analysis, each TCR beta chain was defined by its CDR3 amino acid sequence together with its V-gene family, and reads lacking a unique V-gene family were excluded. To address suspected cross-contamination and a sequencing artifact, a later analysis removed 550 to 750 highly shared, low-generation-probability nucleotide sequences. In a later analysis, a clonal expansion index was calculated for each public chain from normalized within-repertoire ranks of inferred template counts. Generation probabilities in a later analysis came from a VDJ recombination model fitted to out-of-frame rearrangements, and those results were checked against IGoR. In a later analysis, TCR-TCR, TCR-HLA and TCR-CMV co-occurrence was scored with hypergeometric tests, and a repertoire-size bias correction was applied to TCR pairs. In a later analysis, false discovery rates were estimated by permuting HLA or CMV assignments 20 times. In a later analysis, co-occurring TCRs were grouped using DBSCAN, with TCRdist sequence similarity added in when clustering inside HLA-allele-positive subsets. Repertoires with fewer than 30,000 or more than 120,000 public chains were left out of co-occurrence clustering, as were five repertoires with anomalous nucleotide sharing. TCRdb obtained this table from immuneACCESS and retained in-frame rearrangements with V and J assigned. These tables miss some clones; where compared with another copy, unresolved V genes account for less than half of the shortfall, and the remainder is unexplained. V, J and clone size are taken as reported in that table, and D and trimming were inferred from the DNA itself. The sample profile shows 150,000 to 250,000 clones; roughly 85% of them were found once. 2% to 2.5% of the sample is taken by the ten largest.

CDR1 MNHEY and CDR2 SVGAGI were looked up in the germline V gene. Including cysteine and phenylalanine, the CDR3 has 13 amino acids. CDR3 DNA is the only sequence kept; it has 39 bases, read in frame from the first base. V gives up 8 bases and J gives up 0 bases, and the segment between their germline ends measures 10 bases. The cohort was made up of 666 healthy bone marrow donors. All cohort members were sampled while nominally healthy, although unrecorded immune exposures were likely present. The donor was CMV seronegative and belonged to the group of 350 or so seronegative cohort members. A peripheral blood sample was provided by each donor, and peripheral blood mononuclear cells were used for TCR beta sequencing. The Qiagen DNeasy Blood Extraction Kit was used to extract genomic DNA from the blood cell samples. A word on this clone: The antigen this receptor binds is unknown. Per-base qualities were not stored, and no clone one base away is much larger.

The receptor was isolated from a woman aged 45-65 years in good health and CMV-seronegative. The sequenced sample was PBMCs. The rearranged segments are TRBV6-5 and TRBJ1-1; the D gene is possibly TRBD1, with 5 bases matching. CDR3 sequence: CASWGLMNTEAFF. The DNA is TGTGCCAGCTGGGGCCTTATGAACACTGAAGCTTTCTTT.